This T cell receptor (beta chain) was captured by sequencing in a study of blood T cell repertoires in COVID-19. Study summary: From the United States, Italy and Spain came samples of acute and convalescent COVID-19. T cells, B-cell-depleted T cells, or PBMCs provided the cDNA or gDNA that served as material.

Authors' analysis steps: Estimates of nucleated cell counts were drawn from the amplification of reference gene primers. The data were produced by immunoSEQ multiplex PCR, yet TCRdb's version contains in-frame clones alone and is incomplete. D and trimming were read from the DNA, whereas the V and J calls and clone size are those reported in that table. The sample includes 150,000 or so clones, roughly 93% of them seen just once. Germline loops: CDR1 SGDLS, CDR2 YYNGEE. The J segment lost 0 bases and the V segment lost 7 bases, leaving 7 bases of the junction unmatched. The CDR3 extends over 14 amino acids.

Sequenced sample: peripheral blood. The clonotype comes from a man aged 18-30 years with acute or convalescent COVID-19. The chain combines TRBV9 with TRBJ2-7; TRBD2 matches 7 bases. CDR3 region: CASARREFSYEQYF. Written as DNA, the CDR3 is TGTGCCAGCGCGCGGCGGGAGTTCTCCTACGAGCAGTACTTC.